This TCR beta chain was recorded in a study of read filtering for tumor transcriptome and immune sequencing. Overall study context: IR-seq gave about 3.5 to 11 million TCR reads per sample; RNA-seq gave about 80 to 1,400.

The CDR3 extends over 17 amino acids. From germline, CDR1 is MDHEN and CDR2 SYDVKM. V was pared by 5 bases and J by 3 bases, with 23 bases between. The sample holds many counts of this clonotype. The antigen is undetermined. The library was built from 400 ng RNA with molecular barcoded adaptors for alpha/delta and beta/gamma chains. TCRdb called the reads again in MiXCR, with one record for every CDR3 protein. This table holds about 35,000 distinct CDR3 sequences, approximately 15% found once. Findings of the study overall: The sorted CD138-negative fraction was a mixed bone marrow immune population, not purified T cells.

The chain recombines TRBV28 with TRBJ2-7, with a possible D match to TRBD1 (5 bases). What was sequenced was a population of CD138-negative cells sorted from bone marrow. The receptor comes from a donor at least 40 years old with multiple myeloma. The CDR3 sequence: CASSPPVGAFTNYEQYF. The CDR3 DNA sequence: TGTGCCAGCAGTCCGCCGGTAGGGGCGTTTACGAACTACGAGCAGTACTTC.